The TCR beta chain described here comes from a study of T cells in Graves' hyperthyroidism and ophthalmopathy. The CDR3 sequence is 16 residues long. CDR1 and CDR2 from the germline V gene are SQVTM and ANQGSEA. With 7 bases removed from V and 5 bases from J, the gap between germline ends came to 26 bases. RNA transcripts served as the template for amplifying TCR beta CDR3 regions. An initial round of RT-PCR targeting the TCR CDR3 relied on the HTBI primer set. TCRdb fed the multiplex PCR reads into MiXCR, producing one record per CDR3 protein. The sample carries 330,000 or so distinct CDR3 sequences, 15% to 20% recorded once. This clonotype showed up many times.

This TCR was sampled from a woman aged 40 to 55 with Graves' ophthalmopathy. The gene calls are TRBV29-1 and TRBJ1-1, with D tentatively TRBD1 (5 bases). Input material: blood. The DNA of the CDR3 is TGCAGCGCCTCGTTGGTCGGGGACTTCCGTAGGACTGAAGCTTTCTTT. This gives the protein CSASLVGDFRRTEAFF.